The present entry profiles one T cell receptor beta chain with its context. Its antigen is unidentified. V was cut by 5 bases and J by 8 bases, with 18 bases left in between. The germline gives CDR1 MNHNS, CDR2 SASEGT. The CDR3 has 14 residues. The data belong to a study of T cell repertoires in cytomegalovirus infection. Study information: Both a matching HLA type and CMV infection were indicated by public TCR beta signatures.

One entry per CDR3 protein results from TCRdb running MiXCR on the reads. The table includes 230,000 or so distinct CDR3 sequences, about 18% detected once. The study, taken as a whole, reports: The ex vivo response was dominated by HLA-C-restricted CMV-specific TCR beta clonotypes.

The receptor was derived from a human donor in good health (CMV status not recorded). Some clones in this sample may be carry-over from other donors' samples. The specimen was CD8+ T cells from PBMCs. The chain is built from TRBV6-1 and TRBJ1-2, with unresolved D. The CDR3 is CASSPPGGVYGYTF. The CDR3 region has the DNA TGTGCCAGCAGTCCACCCGGCGGGGTCTACGGCTACACCTTC.